This TCR beta chain was sequenced in a study of siplizumab effects on memory and regulatory T cells. Study observations and caveats: No naive or memory phenotype could be assigned to roughly 80-95% of proliferating clones. Researchers did not confirm the suppressive function of proliferating Tregs from siplizumab cultures. Controls had 26.9% Treg-derived mappable alloreactive CD4+ clones on average, versus approximately 73% with siplizumab.

Trimming cost V 0 bases and J 7 bases; bases outside gene matches: 14. The CDR3 contains 17 residues. Germline CDR1 and CDR2: SGDLS and YYNGEE. For every sample, 75,000 to 100,000 TCR templates were assayed. Profiling relied on immunoSEQ multiplex PCR, and the TCRdb table lists in-frame clones only, not all of them. The sample includes 100,000 or so clones, over 90% seen only once; the top ten take approximately 1.4%. Notes on this clone: Antigen unknown.

V gene TRBV9 combines with J gene TRBJ2-3, with 7 bases identical to TRBD2. The sample was non-Treg CD4+ T cells sorted from blood. This sequence originates from a human donor in good health. DNA for the CDR3: TGTGCCAGCAGCGTAGAGCGGGCTAGCGGTTCGTCAAATACGCAGTATTTT. This gives the protein CASSVERASGSSNTQYF.